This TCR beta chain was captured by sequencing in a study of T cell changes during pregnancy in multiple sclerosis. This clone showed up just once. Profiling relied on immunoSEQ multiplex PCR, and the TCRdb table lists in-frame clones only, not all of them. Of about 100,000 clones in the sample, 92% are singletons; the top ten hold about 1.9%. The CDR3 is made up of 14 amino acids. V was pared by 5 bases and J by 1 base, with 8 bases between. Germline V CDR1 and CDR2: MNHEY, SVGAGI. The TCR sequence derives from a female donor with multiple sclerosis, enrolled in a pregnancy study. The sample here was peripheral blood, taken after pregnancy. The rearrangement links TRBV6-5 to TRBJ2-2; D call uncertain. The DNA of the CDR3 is TGTGCCAGCAGTGTCCGGAGGAACACCGGGGAGCTGTTTTTT. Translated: CASSVRRNTGELFF.